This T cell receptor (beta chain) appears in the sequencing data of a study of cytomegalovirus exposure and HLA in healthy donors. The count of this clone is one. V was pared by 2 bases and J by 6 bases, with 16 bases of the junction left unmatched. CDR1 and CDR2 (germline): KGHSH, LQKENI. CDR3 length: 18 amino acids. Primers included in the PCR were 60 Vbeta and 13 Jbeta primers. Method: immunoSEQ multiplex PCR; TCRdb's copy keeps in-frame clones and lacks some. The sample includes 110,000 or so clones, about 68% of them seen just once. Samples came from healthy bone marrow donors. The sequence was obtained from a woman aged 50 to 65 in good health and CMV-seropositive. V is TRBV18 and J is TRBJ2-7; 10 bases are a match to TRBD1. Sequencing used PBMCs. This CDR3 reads CASSPRGSSGTGAGEQYF. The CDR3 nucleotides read TGTGCCAGCTCACCAAGAGGATCGTCCGGGACAGGGGCGGGCGAGCAGTACTTC.